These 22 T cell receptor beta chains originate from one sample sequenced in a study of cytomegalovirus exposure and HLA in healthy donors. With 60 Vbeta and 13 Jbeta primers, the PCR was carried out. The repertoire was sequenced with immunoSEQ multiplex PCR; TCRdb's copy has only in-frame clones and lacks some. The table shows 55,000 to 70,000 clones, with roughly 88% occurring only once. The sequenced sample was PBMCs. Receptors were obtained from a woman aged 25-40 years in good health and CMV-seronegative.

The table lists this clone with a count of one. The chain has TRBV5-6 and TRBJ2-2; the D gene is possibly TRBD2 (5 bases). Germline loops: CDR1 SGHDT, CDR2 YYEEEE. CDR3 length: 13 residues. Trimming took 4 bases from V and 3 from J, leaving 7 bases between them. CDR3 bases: TGTGCCAGCAGCCGAGGGTACACCGGGGAGCTGTTTTTT. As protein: CASSRGYTGELFF.

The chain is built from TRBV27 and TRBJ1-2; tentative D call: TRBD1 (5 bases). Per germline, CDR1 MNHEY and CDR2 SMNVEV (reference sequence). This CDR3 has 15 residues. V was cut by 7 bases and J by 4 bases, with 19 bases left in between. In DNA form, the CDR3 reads TGTGCCAGCACCTCCGGGGGGGGTCCGACCTATGGCTACACCTTC. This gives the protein CASTSGGGPTYGYTF.

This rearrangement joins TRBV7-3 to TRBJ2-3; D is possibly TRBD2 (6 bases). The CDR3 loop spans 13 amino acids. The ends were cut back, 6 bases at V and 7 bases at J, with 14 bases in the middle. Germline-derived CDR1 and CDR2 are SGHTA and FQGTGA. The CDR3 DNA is TGTGCCAGCAGTCACGAACTAGCAAATACGCAGTATTTT. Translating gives CASSHELANTQYF.

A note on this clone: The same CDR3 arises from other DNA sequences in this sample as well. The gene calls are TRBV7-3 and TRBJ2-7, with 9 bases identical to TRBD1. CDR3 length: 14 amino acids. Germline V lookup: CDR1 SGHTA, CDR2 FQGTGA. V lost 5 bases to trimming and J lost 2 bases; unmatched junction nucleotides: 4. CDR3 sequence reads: CASSPGQGAYEQYF. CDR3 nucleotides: TGTGCCAGCAGCCCGGGACAGGGTGCCTACGAGCAGTACTTC.

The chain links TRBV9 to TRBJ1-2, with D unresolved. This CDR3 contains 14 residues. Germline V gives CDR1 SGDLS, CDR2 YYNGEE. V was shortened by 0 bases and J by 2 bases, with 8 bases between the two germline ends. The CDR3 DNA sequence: TGTGCCAGCAGCGTAGACAGAACGAACTATGGCTACACCTTC. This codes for CASSVDRTNYGYTF.

The CDR3 is CASSRGGGSFTGELFF. CDR3 in DNA: TGTGCCAGCAGCCGGGGGGGTGGCTCCTTCACCGGGGAGCTGTTTTTT. The chain carries TRBV7-6 and TRBJ2-2, with 8 nucleotides matching TRBD2. The germline V gene encodes CDR1 SGHVS and CDR2 FNYEAQ. V gave up 5 bases and J gave up 4 bases; unmatched junction bases: 9. The CDR3 is made up of 16 amino acids. Drawing the rest from reference TRBV7-6 and TRBJ2-2, the complete variable domain is GAGVSQSPRYKVTKRGQDVALRCDPISGHVSLYWYRQALGQGPEFLTYFNYEAQQDKSGLPNDRFSAERPEGSISTLTIQRTEQRDSAMYRCASSRGGGSFTGELFFGEGSRLTVL.

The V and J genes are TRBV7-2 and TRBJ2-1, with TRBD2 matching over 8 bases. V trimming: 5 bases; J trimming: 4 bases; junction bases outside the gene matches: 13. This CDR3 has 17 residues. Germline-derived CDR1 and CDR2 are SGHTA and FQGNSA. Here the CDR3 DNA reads TGTGCCAGCAGCCGGAGGATAGCGGGGAGTAGGTACAATGAGCAGTTCTTC. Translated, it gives CASSRRIAGSRYNEQFF.

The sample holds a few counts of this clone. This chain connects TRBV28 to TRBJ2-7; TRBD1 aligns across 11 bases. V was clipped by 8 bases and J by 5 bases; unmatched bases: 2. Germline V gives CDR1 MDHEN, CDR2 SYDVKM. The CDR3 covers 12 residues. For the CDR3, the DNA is TGTGCCAGCGTGGGACAGGGGGACGAGCAGTACTTC. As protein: CASVGQGDEQYF. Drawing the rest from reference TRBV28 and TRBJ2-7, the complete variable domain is DVKVTQSSRYLVKRTGEKVFLECVQDMDHENMFWYRQDPGLGLRLIYFSYDVKMKEKGDIPEGYSVSREKKERFSLILESASTNQTSMYLCASVGQGDEQYFGPGTRLTVT.

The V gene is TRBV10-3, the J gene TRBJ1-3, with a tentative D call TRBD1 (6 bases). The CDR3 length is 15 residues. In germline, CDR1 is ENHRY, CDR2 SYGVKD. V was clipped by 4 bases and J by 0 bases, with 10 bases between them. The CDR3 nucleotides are TGTGCCATCAGTGGCCGGGACACCTCTGGAAACACCATATATTTT. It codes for CAISGRDTSGNTIYF.

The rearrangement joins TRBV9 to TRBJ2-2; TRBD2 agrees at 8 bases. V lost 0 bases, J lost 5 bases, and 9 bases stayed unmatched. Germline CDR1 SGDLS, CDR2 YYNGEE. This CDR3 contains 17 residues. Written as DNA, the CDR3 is TGTGCCAGCAGCGTAGGGGTAGCGGGATTGGGTACCGGGGAGCTGTTTTTT. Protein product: CASSVGVAGLGTGELFF. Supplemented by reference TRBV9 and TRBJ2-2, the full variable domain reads DSGVTQTPKHLITATGQRVTLRCSPRSGDLSVYWYQQSLDQGLQFLIQYYNGEERAKGNILERFSAQQFPDLHSELNLSSLELGDSALYFCASSVGVAGLGTGELFFGEGSRLTVL.

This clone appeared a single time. In nucleotides, the CDR3 is TGTGCCAGCGGCATCCGGGTTCCAGATACGCAGTATTTT. It is translated as CASGIRVPDTQYF. The rearrangement joins TRBV2 to TRBJ2-3; D remains unclear. The ends were cut back, 8 bases at V and 4 bases at J, with 13 bases in the middle. CDR1 SNHLY and CDR2 FYNNEI come from the germline V gene. CDR3 length: 13 amino acids.

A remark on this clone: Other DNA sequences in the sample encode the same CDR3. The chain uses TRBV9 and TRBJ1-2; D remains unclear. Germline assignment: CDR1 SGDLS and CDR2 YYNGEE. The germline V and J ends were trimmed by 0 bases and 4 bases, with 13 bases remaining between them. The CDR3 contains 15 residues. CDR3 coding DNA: TGTGCCAGCAGCGTAGAGGTGGGCGCGGGCTATGGCTACACCTTC. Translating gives CASSVEVGAGYGYTF.

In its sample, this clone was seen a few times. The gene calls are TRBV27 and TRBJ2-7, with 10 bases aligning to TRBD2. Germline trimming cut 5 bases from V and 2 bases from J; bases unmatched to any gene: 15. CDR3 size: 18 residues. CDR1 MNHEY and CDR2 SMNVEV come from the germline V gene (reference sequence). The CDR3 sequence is CASSPSGAGGLRAYEQYF. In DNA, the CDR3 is TGTGCCAGCAGTCCCTCGGGAGCGGGAGGGCTCCGCGCCTACGAGCAGTACTTC.

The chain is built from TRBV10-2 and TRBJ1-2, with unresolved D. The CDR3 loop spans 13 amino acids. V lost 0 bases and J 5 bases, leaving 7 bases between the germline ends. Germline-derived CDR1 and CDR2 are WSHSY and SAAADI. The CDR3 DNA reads TGCGCCAGCAGTGAGTCCGTGAGGTATGGCTACACCTTC. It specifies CASSESVRYGYTF.

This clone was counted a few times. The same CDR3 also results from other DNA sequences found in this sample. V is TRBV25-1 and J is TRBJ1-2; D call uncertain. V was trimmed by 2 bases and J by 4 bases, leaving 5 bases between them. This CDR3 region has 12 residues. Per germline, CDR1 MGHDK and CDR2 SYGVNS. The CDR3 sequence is CASSEPFYGYTF. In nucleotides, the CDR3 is TGTGCCAGCAGTGAACCCTTCTATGGCTACACCTTC.

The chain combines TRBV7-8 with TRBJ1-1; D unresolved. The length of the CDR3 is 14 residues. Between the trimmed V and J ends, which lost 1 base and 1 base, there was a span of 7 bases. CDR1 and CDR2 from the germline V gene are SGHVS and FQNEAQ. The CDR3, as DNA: TGTGCCAGCAGCTTAGGAGGTTCGAACACTGAAGCTTTCTTT. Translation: CASSLGGSNTEAFF.

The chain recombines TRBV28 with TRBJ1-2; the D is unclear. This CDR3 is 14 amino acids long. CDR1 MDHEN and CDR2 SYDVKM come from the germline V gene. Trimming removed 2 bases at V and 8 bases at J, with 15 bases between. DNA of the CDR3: TGTGCCAGCAGTTTAGTCGAGGGAGGAGGCGGCTACACCTTC. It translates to CASSLVEGGGGYTF.

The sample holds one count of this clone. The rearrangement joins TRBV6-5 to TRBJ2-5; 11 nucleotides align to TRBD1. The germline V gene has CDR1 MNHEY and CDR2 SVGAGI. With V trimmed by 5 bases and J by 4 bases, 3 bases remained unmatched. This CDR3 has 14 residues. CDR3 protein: CASSPDRGRETQYF. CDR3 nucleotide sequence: TGTGCCAGCAGTCCGGACAGGGGGCGAGAGACCCAGTACTTC.

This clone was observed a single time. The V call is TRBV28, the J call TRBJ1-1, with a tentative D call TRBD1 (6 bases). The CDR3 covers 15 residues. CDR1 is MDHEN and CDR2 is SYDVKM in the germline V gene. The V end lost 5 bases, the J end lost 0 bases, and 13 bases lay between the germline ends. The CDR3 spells CASSPGQTLNTEAFF. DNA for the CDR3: TGTGCCAGCAGTCCAGGACAGACCTTGAACACTGAAGCTTTCTTT.

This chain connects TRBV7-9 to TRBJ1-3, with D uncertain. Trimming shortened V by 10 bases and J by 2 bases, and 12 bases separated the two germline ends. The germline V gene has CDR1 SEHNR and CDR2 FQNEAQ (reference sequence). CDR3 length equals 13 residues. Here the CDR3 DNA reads TGTGCCACCGGGAATACGCCTGGAAACACCATATATTTT. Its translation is CATGNTPGNTIYF.

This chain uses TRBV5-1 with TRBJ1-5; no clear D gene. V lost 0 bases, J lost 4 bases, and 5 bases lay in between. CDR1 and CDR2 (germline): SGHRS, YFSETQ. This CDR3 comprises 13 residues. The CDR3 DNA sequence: TGCGCCAGCAGCTTGGGGGCGAATCAGCCCCAGCATTTT. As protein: CASSLGANQPQHF.

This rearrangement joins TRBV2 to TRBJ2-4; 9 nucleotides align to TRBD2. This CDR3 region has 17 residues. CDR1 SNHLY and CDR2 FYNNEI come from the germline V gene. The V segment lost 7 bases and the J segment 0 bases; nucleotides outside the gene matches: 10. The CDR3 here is CASIYSGSGGAKNIQYF. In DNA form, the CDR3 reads TGTGCCAGCATTTATAGCGGGAGTGGTGGAGCCAAAAACATTCAGTACTTC.